This TCR beta chain was identified in a study of blood T cell repertoires in COVID-19. CDR3 length: 19 residues. V dropped 5 bases and J dropped 5; count of bases not matched to a gene: 15. Germline V CDR1 and CDR2: LNHDA, SQIVND (reference sequence). The sample holds one count of this clone. Only in-frame clones appear in the TCRdb table, and some are missing; sequencing was by immunoSEQ multiplex PCR. Of 90,000 or so clones listed, around four fifths were seen once; the top ten hold 11%. The rearrangement uses TRBV19 and TRBJ2-2; 12 nucleotides align to TRBD1. This TCR was sampled from a human donor in a cohort sampled during active COVID-19. Input material: peripheral blood. The CDR3 nucleotides read TGTGCCAGTAGTCCCCGGGACAGGGGGCCCATGGGAGGGACCGGGGAGCTGTTTTTT. Its protein product is CASSPRDRGPMGGTGELFF. The variable domain in full, completed from reference TRBV19 and TRBJ2-2, reads DGGITQSPKYLFRKEGQNVTLSCEQNLNHDAMYWYRQDPGQGLRLIYYSQIVNDFQKGDIAEGYSVSREKKESFPLTVTSAQKNPTAFYLCASSPRDRGPMGGTGELFFGEGSRLTVL.